Described below is a single TCR beta chain sequence and its context. A J-beta primer mix and a sample-barcoded 5' primer were used in a second PCR of roughly 6 to 11 cycles. TCRdb fed the 5' RACE reads into MiXCR, producing one record per CDR3 protein. The sample holds fewer than 1 million distinct CDR3 sequences; roughly 44% are singletons and the top ten take around 21%. This sample is part of a study of blood T cells in healthy people across ages. From germline, CDR1 is LGHDT and CDR2 YNNKEL (reference sequence). The V and J ends lost 0 bases and 6 bases, in that order; junction bases with no gene match: 6. The CDR3 runs to 16 residues.

This receptor was identified in a man aged 55-75 years in good health. The chain joins TRBV3-1 to TRBJ2-3, with 10 bases that match TRBD2. The sample consisted of blood. The CDR3 DNA follows: TGTGCCAGCAGCCAAGATCCTAGCGGGGGATGGGATACGCAGTATTTT. It is translated as CASSQDPSGGWDTQYF.